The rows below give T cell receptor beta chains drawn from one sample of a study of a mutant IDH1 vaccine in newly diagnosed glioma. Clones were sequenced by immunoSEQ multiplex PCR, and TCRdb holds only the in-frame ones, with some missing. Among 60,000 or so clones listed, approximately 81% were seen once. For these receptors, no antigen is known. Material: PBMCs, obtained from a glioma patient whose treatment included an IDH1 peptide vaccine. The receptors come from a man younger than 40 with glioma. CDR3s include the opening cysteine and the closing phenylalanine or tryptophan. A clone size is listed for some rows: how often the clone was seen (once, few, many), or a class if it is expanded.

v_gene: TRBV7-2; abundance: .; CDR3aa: CASSLVPLGIYTDTQYF
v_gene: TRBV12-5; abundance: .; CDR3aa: CASGLEEQFF
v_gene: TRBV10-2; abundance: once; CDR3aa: CASLYGVNEQFF
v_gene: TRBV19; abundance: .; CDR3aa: CASMAGTSSSDTQYF
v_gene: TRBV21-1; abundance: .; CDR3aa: CASSKGVAGTEGYNEQFF
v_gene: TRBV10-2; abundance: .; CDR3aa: CASRVGGQDEQFF
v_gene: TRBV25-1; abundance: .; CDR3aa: CASSELIGAKSAGELFF
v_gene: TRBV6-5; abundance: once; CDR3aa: CASREQAGFNYGYTF
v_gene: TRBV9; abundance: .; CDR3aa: CASSVNRAKVGRYGANVLTF
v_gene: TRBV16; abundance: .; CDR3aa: CASSHKSGRERVYNSPLHF
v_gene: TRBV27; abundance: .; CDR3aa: CASTPPHSQLADEAFF
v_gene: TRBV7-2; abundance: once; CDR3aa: CASSFYNEQFF
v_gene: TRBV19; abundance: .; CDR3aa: CASSATDTQYF
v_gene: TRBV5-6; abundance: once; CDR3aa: CASSPLTVNYGYTF
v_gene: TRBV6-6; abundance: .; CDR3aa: CASRKGQGSNEQFF
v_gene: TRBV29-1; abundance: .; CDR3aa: CSVGEVAGARYNEQFF
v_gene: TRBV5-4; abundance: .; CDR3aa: CASSPAPYNEQFF
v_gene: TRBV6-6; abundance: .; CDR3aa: CASSYSGTGPYEQYF
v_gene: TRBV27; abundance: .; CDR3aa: CASSLRGVNEKLFF
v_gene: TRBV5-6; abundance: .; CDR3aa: CASRGGSYEQYF
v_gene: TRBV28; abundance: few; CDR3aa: CASTETGNLYGYTF
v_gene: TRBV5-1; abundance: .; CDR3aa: CASSLTGGRGTEAFF
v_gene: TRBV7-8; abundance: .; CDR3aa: CASSLARFGGRDGNQPQHF
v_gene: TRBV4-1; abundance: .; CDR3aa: CASSQNRVTVSFYGYTF
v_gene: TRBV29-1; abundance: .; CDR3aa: CSVSTRMGEQYF
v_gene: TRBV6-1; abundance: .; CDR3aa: CASSRELAVYEQYF
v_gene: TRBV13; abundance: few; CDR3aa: CATERGSTGELFF
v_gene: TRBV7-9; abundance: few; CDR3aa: CASSPASVYNEQFF
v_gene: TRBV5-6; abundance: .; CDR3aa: CASSTDPDSFNTEAFF
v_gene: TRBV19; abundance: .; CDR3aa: CASSTGSRHNSPLHF
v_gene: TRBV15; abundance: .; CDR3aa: CATSRTSTGELFF
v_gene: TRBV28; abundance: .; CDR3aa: CASSFQARYGNTIYF
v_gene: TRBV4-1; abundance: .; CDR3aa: CASSREPGLASERYF
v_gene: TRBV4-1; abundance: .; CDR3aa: CASSLERTGPPQHF
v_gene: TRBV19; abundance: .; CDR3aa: CASSSIFRERNQPQHF
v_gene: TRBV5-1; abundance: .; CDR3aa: CASSLSGVGTEAFF
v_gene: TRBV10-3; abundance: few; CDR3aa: CAISDASQGGNQPQHF
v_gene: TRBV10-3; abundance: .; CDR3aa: CAISEKRGEYNEQFF
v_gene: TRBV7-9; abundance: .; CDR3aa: CASSPNPNYGYTF
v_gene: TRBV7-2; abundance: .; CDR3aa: CASSLSGGRRFVNYEQYF
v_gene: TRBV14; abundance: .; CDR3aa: CASSQEGNEQFF
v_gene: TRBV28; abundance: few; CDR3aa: CASSLGPNTGELFF
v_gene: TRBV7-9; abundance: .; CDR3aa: CASSWGTGGFQPQHF
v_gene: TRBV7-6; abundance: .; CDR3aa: CASSRQIWGSREVVRYNEQFF
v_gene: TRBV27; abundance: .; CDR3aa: CASSSAGGLEDEQFF
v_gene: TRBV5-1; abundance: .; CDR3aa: CASSKIDRVGTNYGYTF
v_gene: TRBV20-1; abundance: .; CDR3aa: CSGYRDNEQFF
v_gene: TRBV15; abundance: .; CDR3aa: CATSRGIGQNTEAFF
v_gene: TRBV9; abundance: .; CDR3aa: CASSVAGRGGDTQYF
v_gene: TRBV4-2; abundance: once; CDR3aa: CASSQESGTGAEKLFF
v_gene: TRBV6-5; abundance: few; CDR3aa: CASSYSPSGDTEAFF
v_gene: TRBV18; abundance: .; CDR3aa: CASTPFGVRENTEAFF
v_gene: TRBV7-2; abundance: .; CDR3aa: CASSLIRTGAYEQYF
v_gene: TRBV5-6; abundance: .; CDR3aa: CASSLRRTALGNTIYF
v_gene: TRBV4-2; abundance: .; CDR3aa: CASSPVTRYNEQFF
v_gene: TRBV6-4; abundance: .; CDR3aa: CASSDSEVHEQFF
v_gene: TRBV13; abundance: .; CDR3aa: CASSSTGTSDNEQFF